This TCR beta chain was captured in a study of T cells of healthy individuals. Germline lookup yields CDR1 LGHNA and CDR2 YNFKEQ. CDR3 size: 15 residues. Each CDR3 protein gets one entry after TCRdb re-called the 5' RACE reads with MiXCR. The sample lists tens of thousands of distinct CDR3 sequences, 16% seen once, with around 4.6% in the top ten. In regard to this clonotype: Possible read error: a much larger clone is one base away.

The genes are TRBV4-2 and TRBJ2-1; 14 bases agree with TRBD2. The sequence came from a human donor in good health. The DNA of the CDR3 is TGTGCCAGCAGCCCGGGACTAGCGGGAGACAATGAGCAGTTATTC. Protein: CASSPGLAGDNEQLF.